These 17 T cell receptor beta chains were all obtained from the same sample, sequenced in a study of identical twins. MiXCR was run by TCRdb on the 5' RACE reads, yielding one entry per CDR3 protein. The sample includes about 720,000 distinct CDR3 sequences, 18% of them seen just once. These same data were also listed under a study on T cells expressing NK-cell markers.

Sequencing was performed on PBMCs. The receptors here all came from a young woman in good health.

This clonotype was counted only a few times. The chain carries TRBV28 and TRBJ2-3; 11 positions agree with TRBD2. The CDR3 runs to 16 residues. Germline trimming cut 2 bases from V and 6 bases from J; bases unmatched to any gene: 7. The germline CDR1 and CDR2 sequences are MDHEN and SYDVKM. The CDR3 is CASSLRLAGGPDTQYF. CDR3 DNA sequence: TGTGCCAGCAGTTTACGGTTAGCGGGAGGGCCGGATACGCAGTATTTT.

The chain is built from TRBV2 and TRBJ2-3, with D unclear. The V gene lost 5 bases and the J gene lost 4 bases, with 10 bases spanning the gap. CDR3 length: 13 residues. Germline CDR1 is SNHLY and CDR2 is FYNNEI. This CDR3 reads CASSRLTSDTQYF. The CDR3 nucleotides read TGTGCCAGCAGTCGGCTGACATCAGATACGCAGTATTTT.

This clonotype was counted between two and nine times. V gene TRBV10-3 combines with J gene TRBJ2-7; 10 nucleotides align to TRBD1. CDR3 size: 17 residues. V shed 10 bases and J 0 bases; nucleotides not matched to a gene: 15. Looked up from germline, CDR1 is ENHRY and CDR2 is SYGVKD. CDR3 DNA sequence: TGTGCCACCCAGGGGGACCGGGACAGGGGCTACTCCTACGAGCAGTACTTC. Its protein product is CATQGDRDRGYSYEQYF.

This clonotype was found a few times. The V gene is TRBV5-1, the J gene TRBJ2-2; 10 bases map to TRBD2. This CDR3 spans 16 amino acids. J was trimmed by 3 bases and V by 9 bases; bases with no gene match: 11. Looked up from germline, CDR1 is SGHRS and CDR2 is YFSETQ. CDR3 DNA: TGCGCCACCGCTAGCGGGAGAAGCTTTGACACCGGGGAGCTGTTTTTT. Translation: CATASGRSFDTGELFF.

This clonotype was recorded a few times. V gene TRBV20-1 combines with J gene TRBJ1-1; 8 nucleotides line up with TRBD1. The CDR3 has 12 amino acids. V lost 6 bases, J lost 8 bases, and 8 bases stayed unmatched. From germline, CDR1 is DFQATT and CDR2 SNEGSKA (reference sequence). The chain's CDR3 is CSAKDAGGEAFF. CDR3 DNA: TGCAGTGCAAAAGACGCAGGGGGCGAAGCTTTCTTT.

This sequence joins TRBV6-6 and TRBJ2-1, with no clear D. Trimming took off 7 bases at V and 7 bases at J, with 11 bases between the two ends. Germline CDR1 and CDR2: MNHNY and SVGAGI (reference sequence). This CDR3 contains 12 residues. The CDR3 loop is CASTTRSNEQFF. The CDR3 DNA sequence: TGTGCCAGCACCACGCGGTCTAATGAGCAGTTCTTC.

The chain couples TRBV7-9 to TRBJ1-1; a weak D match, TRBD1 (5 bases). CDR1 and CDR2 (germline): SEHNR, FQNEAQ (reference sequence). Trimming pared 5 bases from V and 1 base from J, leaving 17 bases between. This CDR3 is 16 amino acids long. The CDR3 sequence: CASSPFRANWNTEAFF. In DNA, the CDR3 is TGTGCCAGCAGCCCATTCAGGGCTAACTGGAACACTGAAGCTTTCTTT.

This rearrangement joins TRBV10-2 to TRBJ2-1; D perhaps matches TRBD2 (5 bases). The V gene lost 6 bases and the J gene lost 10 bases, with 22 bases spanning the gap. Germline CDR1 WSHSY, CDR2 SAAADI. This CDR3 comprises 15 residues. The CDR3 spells CASRHPGSATLEQFF. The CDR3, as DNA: TGCGCCAGCAGGCATCCGGGGTCCGCCACGTTAGAGCAGTTCTTC.

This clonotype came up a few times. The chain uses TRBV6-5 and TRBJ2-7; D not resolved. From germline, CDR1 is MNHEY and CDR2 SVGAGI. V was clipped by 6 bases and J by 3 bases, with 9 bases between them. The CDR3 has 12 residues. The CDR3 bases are TGTGCCAGCAGCCCTACCCTCTACGAGCAGTACTTC. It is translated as CASSPTLYEQYF.

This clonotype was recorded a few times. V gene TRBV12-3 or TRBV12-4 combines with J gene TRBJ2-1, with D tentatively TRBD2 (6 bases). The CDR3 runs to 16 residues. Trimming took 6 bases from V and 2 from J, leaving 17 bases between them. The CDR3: CASSLAGGGPYNEQFF. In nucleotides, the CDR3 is TGTGCCAGCAGCTTGGCAGGAGGAGGGCCCTACAATGAGCAGTTCTTC.

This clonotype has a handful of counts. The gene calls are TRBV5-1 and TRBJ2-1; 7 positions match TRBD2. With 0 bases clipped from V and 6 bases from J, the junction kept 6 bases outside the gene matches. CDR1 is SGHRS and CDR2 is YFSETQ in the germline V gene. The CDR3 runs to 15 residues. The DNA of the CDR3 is TGCGCCAGCAGCTTGGCCAGCGGGACGGCCAATGAGCAGTTCTTC. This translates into CASSLASGTANEQFF.

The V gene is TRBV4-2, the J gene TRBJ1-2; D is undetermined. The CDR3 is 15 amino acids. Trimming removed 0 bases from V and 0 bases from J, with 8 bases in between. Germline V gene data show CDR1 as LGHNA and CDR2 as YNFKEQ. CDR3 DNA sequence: TGTGCCAGCAGCCAAGATGGACGGACTAACTATGGCTACACCTTC. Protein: CASSQDGRTNYGYTF.

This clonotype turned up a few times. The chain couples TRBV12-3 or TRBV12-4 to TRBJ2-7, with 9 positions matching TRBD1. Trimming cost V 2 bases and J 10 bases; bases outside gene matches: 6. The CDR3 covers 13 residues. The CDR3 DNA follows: TGTGCCAGCAGTTTACTCGGGACAGGGCTTCAGTACTTC. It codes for CASSLLGTGLQYF.

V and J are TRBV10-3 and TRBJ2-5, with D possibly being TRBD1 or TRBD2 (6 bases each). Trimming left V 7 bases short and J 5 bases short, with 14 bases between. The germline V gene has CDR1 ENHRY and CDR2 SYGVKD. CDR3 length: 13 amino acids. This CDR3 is CAITRGRGETQYF. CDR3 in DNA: TGTGCCATCACCCGGGGGCGAGGGGAGACCCAGTACTTC.

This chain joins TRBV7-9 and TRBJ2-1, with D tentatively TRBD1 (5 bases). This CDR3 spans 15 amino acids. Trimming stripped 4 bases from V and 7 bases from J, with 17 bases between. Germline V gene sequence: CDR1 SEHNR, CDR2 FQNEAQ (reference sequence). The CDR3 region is CASSSTKGLGNEQFF. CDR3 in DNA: TGTGCCAGCAGCTCCACGAAGGGGTTGGGGAATGAGCAGTTCTTC.

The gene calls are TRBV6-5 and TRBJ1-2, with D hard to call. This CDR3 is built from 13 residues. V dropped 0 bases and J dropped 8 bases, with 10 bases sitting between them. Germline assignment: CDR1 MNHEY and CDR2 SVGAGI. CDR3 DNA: TGTGCCAGCAGTTACTCAGGGCGTGGAGGCTACACCTTC. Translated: CASSYSGRGGYTF.

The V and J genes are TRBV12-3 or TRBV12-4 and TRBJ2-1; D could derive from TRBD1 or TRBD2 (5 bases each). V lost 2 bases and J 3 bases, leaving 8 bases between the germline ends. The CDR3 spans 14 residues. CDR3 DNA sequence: TGTGCCAGCAGTTTACGGGGCTTCTACAATGAGCAGTTCTTC. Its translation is CASSLRGFYNEQFF.